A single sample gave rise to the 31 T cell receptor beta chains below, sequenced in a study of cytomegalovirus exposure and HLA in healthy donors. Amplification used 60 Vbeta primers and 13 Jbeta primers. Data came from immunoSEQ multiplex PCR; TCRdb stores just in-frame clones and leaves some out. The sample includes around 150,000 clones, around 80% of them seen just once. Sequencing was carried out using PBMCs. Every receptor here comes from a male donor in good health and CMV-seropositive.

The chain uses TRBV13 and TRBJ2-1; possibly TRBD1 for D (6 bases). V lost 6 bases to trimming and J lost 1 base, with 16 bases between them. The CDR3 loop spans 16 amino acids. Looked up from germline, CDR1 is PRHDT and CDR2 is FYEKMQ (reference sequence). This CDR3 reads CASRPPTGPSYNEQFF. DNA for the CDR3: TGTGCCAGCAGACCACCGACAGGCCCTTCCTACAATGAGCAGTTCTTC.

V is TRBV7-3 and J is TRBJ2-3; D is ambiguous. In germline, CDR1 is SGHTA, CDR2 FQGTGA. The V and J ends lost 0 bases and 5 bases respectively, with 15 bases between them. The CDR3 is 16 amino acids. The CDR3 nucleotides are TGTGCCAGCAGCTTAACGAGCGAGCCCAAGATAGATACGCAGTATTTT. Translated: CASSLTSEPKIDTQYF.

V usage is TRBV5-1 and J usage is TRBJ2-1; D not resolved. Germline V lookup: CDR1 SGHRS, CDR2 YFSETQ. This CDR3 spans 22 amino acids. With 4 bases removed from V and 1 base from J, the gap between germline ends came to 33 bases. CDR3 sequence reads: CASSPTHRPHAQSTVSYNEQFF. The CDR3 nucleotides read TGCGCCAGCAGCCCAACTCACCGACCGCATGCGCAGTCGACTGTTTCCTACAATGAGCAGTTCTTC.

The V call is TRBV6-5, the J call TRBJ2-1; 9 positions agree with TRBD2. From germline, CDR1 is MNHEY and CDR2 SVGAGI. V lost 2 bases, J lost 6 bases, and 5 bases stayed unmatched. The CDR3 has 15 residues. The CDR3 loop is CASSYELAGANEQFF. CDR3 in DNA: TGTGCCAGCAGTTACGAACTAGCGGGTGCCAATGAGCAGTTCTTC.

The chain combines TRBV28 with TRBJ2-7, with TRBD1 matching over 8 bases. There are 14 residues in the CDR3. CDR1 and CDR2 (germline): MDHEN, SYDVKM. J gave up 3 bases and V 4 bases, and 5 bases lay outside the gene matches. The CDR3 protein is CASSSSDRDYEQYF. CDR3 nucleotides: TGTGCCAGCAGTTCATCGGACAGGGACTACGAGCAGTACTTC.

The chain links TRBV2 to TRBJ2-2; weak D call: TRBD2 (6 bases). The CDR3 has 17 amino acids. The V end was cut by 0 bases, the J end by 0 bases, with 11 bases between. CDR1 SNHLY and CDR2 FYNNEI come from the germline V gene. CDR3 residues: CASSEALGGPNTGELFF. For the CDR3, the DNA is TGTGCCAGCAGTGAAGCGCTGGGGGGACCGAACACCGGGGAGCTGTTTTTT.

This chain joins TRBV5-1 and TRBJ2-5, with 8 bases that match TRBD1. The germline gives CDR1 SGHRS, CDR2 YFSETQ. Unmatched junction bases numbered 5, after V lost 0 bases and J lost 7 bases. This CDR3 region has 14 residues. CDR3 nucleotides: TGCGCCAGCAGCTTGGCAGGGGGCGCAGGGACCCAGTACTTC. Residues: CASSLAGGAGTQYF. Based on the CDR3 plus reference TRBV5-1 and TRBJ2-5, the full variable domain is KAGVTQTPRYLIKTRGQQVTLSCSPISGHRSVSWYQQTPGQGLQFLFEYFSETQRNKGNFPGRFSGRQFSNSRSEMNVSTLELGDSALYLCASSLAGGAGTQYFGPGTRLLVL.

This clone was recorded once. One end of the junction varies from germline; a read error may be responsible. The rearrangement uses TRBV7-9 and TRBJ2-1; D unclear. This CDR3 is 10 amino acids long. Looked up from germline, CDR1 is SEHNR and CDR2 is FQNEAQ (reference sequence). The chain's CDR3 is CSSPSNEQFF. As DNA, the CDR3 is TGTTCCAGCCCCTCCAATGAGCAGTTCTTC.

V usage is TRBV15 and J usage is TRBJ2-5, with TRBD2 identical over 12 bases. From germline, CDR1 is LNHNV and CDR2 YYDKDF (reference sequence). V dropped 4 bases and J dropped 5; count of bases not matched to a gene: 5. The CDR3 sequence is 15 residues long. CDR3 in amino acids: CATSKTSGSGETQYF. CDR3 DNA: TGTGCCACCAGCAAGACTAGCGGGAGTGGTGAGACCCAGTACTTC.

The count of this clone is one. CDR3 bases: TGTGCTAGTGGCCCGACAGGGGGCGAATTGGAACAGCCCCAGCATTTT. It translates to CASGPTGGELEQPQHF. This chain links TRBV12-5 with TRBJ1-5, with 10 positions matching TRBD1. The germline V gene has CDR1 LGHNT and CDR2 FRNRAP. The CDR3 is 16 residues long. After removal of 6 bases from V and 7 bases from J, the junction contained 12 bases not matched to a gene.

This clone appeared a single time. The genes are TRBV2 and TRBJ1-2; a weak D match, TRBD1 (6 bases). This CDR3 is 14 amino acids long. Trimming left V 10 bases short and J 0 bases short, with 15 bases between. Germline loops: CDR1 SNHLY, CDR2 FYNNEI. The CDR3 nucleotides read TGTGCCAACAGACTGGACAGCGCTAACTATGGCTACACCTTC. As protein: CANRLDSANYGYTF. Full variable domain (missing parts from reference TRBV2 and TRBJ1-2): EPEVTQTPSHQVTQMGQEVILRCVPISNHLYFYWYRQILGQKVEFLVSFYNNEISEKSEIFDDQFSVERPDGSNFTLKIRSTKLEDSAMYFCANRLDSANYGYTFGSGTRLTVV.

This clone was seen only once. DNA for the CDR3: TGTGCCAGCAGTTTTTCTAGGGGGGGGGCCCGGGAGACCCAGTACTTC. Protein product: CASSFSRGGARETQYF. The chain employs TRBV28 and TRBJ2-5; tentatively, D is TRBD2 (7 bases). This CDR3 has 16 residues. V was pared by 3 bases and J by 5 bases, with 19 bases between. Germline CDR1 reads MDHEN; CDR2 reads SYDVKM.

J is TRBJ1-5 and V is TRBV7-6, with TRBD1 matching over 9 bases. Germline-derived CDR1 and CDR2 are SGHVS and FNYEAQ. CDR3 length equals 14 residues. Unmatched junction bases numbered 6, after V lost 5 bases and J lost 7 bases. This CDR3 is CASSAGQGGQPQHF. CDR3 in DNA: TGTGCCAGCAGCGCGGGACAGGGCGGACAGCCCCAGCATTTT.

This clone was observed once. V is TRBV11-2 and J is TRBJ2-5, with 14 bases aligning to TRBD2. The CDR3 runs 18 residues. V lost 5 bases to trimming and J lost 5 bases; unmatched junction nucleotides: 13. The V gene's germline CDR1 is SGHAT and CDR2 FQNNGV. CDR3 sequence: CASSRRSGTSGSAETQYF. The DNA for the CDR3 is TGTGCCAGCAGCAGAAGGAGCGGGACTAGCGGGAGTGCGGAGACCCAGTACTTC.

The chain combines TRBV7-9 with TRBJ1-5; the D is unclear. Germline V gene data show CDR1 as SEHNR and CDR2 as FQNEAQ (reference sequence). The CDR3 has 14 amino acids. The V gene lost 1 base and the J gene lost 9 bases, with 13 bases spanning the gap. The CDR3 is CASSLGLRGWPQHF. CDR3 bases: TGTGCCAGCAGCTTAGGGCTTCGGGGTTGGCCCCAGCATTTT.

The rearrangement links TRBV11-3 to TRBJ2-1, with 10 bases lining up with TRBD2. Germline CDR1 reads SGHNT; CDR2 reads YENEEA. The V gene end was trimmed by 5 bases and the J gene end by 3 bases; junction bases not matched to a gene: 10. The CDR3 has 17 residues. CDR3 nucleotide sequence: TGTGCCAGCAGCGGACTAGCGGAAACCCGCGGCTACAATGAGCAGTTCTTC. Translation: CASSGLAETRGYNEQFF. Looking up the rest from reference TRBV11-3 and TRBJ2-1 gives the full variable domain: EAGVVQSPRYKIIEKKQPVAFWCNPISGHNTLYWYLQNLGQGPELLIRYENEEAVDDSQLPKDRFSAERLKGVDSTLKIQPAELGDSAVYLCASSGLAETRGYNEQFFGPGTRLTVL.

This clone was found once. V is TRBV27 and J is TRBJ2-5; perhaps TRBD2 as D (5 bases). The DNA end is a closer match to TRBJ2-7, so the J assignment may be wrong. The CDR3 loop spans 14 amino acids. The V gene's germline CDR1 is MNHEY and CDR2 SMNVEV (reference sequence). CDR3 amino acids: CASSLSGSSYEQYF. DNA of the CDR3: TGTGCCAGCAGTTTATCAGGGAGCTCCTACGAGCAGTACTTC.

The CDR3 bases are TGTGCCAGCAGCCTGCAACCGGGCGGGAACTCTGGGGCCAACGTCCTGACTTTC. Protein: CASSLQPGGNSGANVLTF. The V and J genes are TRBV7-9 and TRBJ2-6; D is possibly TRBD2 (6 bases). This CDR3 has 18 residues. Germline lookup yields CDR1 SEHNR and CDR2 FQNEAQ (reference sequence). The V and J ends lost 5 bases and 0 bases respectively, with 17 bases between them.

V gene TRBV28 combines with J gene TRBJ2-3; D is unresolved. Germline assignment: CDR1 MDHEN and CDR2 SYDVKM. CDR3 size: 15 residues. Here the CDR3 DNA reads TGTGCTACCCTATGGGCAGGTACCGGCACAGATACGCAGTATTTT. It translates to CATLWAGTGTDTQYF.

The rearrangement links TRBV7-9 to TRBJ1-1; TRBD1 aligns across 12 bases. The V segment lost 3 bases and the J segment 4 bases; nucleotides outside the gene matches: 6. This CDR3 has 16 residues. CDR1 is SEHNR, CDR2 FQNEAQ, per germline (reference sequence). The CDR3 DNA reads TGTGCCAGCAGCTTCCGGGACAGGGGGCCTTCCACTGAAGCTTTCTTT. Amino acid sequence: CASSFRDRGPSTEAFF.

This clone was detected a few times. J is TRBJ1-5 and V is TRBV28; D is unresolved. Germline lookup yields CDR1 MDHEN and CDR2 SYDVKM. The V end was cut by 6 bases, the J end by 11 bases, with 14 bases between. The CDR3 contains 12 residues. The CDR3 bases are TGTGCCAGCAGCAACCCCGCCGGGGCCCAGCATTTT. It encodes CASSNPAGAQHF.

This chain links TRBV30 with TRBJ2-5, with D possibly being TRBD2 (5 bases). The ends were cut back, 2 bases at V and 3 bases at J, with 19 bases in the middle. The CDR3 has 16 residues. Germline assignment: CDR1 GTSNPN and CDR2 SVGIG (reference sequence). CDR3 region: CAWSKKSSASKETQYF. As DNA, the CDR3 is TGTGCCTGGAGTAAAAAAAGTAGCGCTAGTAAAGAGACCCAGTACTTC.

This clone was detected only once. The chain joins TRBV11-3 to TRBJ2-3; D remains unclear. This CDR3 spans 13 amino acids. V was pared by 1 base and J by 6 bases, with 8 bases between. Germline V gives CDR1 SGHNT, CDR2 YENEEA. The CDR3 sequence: CASSLGASDTQYF. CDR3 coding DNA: TGTGCCAGCAGCTTAGGGGCATCCGATACGCAGTATTTT. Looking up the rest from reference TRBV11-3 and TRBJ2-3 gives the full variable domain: EAGVVQSPRYKIIEKKQPVAFWCNPISGHNTLYWYLQNLGQGPELLIRYENEEAVDDSQLPKDRFSAERLKGVDSTLKIQPAELGDSAVYLCASSLGASDTQYFGPGTRLTVL.

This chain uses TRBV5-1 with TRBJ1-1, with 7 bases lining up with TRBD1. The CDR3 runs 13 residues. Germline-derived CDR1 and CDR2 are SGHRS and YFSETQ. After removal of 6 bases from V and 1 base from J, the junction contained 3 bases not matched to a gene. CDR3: CASKGQTNTEAFF. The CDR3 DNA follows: TGCGCCAGCAAGGGACAGACGAACACTGAAGCTTTCTTT.

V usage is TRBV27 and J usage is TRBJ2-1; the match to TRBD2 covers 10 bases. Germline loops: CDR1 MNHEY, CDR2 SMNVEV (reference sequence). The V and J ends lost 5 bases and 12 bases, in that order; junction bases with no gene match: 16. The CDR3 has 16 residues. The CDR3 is CASSLSGRGNTMRQFF. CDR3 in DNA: TGTGCCAGCAGTCTGAGCGGGAGGGGTAATACAATGAGGCAGTTCTTC.

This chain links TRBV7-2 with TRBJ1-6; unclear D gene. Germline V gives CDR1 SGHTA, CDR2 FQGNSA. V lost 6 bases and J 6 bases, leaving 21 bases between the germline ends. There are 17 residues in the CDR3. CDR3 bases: TGTGCCAGCAGTTACTCCCGAGGTATTTCGGGTAATTCACCCCTCCACTTT. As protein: CASSYSRGISGNSPLHF. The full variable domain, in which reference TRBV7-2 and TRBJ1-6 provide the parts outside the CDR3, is GAGVSQSPSNKVTEKGKDVELRCDPISGHTALYWYRQSLGQGLEFLIYFQGNSAPDKSGLPSDRFSAERTGGSVSTLTIQRTQQEDSAVYLCASSYSRGISGNSPLHFGNGTRLTVT.

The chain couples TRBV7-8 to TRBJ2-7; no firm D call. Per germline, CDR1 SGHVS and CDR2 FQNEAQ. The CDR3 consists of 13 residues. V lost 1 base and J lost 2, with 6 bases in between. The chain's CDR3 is CASSLVRTYEQYF. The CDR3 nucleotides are TGTGCCAGCAGCTTAGTCAGAACCTACGAGCAGTACTTC.

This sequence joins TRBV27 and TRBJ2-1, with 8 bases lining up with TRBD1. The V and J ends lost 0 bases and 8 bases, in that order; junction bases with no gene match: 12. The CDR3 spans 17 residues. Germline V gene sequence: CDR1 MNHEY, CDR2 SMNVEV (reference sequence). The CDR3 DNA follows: TGTGCCAGCAGTTTATCCCCGGGACAGGTTCGGGGGTATGAGCAGTTCTTC. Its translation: CASSLSPGQVRGYEQFF.

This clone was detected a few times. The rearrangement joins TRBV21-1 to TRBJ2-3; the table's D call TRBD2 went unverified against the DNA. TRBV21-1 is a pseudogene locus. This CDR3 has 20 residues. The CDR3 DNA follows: TGTGCCAGCAGCACGACGGGACTAGCGGGAGGGCCTGCCCCCACAGATACGCAGTATTTT. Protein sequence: CASSTTGLAGGPAPTDTQYF.

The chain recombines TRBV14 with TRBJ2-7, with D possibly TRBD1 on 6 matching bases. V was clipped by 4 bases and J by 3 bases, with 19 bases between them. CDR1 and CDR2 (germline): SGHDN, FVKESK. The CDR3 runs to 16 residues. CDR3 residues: CASSPPNPGHYYEQYF. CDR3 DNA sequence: TGTGCCAGCAGCCCCCCAAACCCGGGACATTACTACGAGCAGTACTTC.

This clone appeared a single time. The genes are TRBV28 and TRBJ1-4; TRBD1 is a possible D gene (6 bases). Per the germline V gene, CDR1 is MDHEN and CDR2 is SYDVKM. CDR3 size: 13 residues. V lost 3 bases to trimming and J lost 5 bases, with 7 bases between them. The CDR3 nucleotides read TGTGCCAGCAGTTTGGACAGCAATGAAAAACTGTTTTTT. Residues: CASSLDSNEKLFF.